This TCR beta chain was documented in a study of cytomegalovirus exposure and HLA in healthy donors. Trimming removed 8 bases from V and 3 bases from J; junction bases left unmatched: 9. Germline V gene lookup returns CDR1 SGHVS and CDR2 FQNEAQ. CDR3 length: 14 residues. PCR employed 60 Vbeta and 13 Jbeta primers. Data came from immunoSEQ multiplex PCR; TCRdb stores just in-frame clones and leaves some out. The sample includes about 180,000 clones, around 80% of them seen just once. As regards this clone: What it recognizes is unknown.

Study conclusions and caveats: Presence/absence results assume similar sequencing depth per donor, which may not hold. When analyzed later, a missense DCLRE1C variant was found to be linked to TCR beta V- and J-gene trimming. Later analysis revealed greater clonal expansion in HLA-associated TCR beta chains than in equally common others.

This receptor was obtained from a man in his forties or fifties in good health and CMV-seronegative. Sequenced sample: PBMCs. This chain joins TRBV7-8 and TRBJ2-5, with 7 nucleotides matching TRBD1. In nucleotides, the CDR3 is TGTGCCAGCTCCTCTGGGACAGCTAAAGAGACCCAGTACTTC. This sequence encodes CASSSGTAKETQYF.